Below are 25 T cell receptor beta chains sequenced from a single sample in a study of T cell changes during pregnancy in multiple sclerosis. Some clones are missing from TCRdb's copy, which holds only in-frame ones; the method was immunoSEQ multiplex PCR. The table includes approximately 83,000 clones, almost 95% detected once. The sequenced sample was peripheral blood, obtained in the third trimester of pregnancy. The receptor source for this set is a female donor with multiple sclerosis, enrolled in a pregnancy study.

This clone was counted a single time. This chain connects TRBV5-4 to TRBJ2-3; possible D gene TRBD1, 6 bases. CDR3 length equals 14 residues. Trimming left V 3 bases short and J 6 bases short, with 14 bases between. CDR1 and CDR2 (germline): SGHNT, YYREEE (reference sequence). In DNA form, the CDR3 reads TGTGCCAGCAGCTGGAGGACAGCGGCTGATACGCAGTATTTT. Protein sequence: CASSWRTAADTQYF. Supplemented by reference TRBV5-4 and TRBJ2-3, the full variable domain reads ETGVTQSPTHLIKTRGQQVTLRCSSQSGHNTVSWYQQALGQGPQFIFQYYREEENGRGNFPPRFSGLQFPNYSSELNVNALELDDSALYLCASSWRTAADTQYFGPGTRLTVL.

The V call is TRBV11-2, the J call TRBJ2-7; possibly TRBD1 for D (6 bases). The CDR3 is 18 amino acids. V lost 2 bases, J lost 4 bases, and 24 bases lay in between. The V gene's germline CDR1 is SGHAT and CDR2 FQNNGV. The CDR3 DNA reads TGTGCCAGCAGCTTACGAGGTCCCCCACAGGGTAATTGGTACGAGCAGTACTTC. Protein sequence: CASSLRGPPQGNWYEQYF.

The chain joins TRBV27 to TRBJ2-3, with 7 bases that match TRBD2. The CDR3 covers 18 residues. CDR1 and CDR2 (germline): MNHEY, SMNVEV (reference sequence). Trimming removed 0 bases from V and 3 bases from J; junction bases left unmatched: 12. CDR3 protein: CASSLSSVGEGRTDTQYF. CDR3 bases: TGTGCCAGCAGTTTATCCTCTGTGGGGGAGGGCCGAACAGATACGCAGTATTTT.

This chain joins TRBV9 and TRBJ2-3; no clear D. The V end was cut by 0 bases, the J end by 4 bases, with 9 bases between. The CDR3 spans 14 residues. Germline CDR1 and CDR2: SGDLS and YYNGEE. For the CDR3, the DNA is TGTGCCAGCAGCGTAGTGGCTAGAGCAGATACGCAGTATTTT. Translated: CASSVVARADTQYF.

The V gene is TRBV15, the J gene TRBJ2-2; 10 nucleotides align to TRBD1. The CDR3 spans 17 residues. Per the germline V gene, CDR1 is LNHNV and CDR2 is YYDKDF (reference sequence). Trimming cost V 0 bases and J 6 bases; bases outside gene matches: 7. CDR3 loop: CATSRERTGGKAGELFF. The CDR3 nucleotides are TGTGCCACCAGCAGAGAAAGGACAGGGGGTAAGGCCGGGGAGCTGTTTTTT. The full variable domain, with the rest looked up from reference TRBV15 and TRBJ2-2, is DAMVIQNPRYQVTQFGKPVTLSCSQTLNHNVMYWYQQKSSQAPKLLFHYYDKDFNNEADTPDNFQSRRPNTSFCFLDIRSPGLGDTAMYLCATSRERTGGKAGELFFGEGSRLTVL.

The V call is TRBV10-3, the J call TRBJ2-2; TRBD2 matches 7 bases. V was pared by 8 bases and J by 3 bases, with 6 bases of the junction left unmatched. Germline V gene data show CDR1 as ENHRY and CDR2 as SYGVKD. The CDR3 covers 14 residues. The chain's CDR3 is CAIHGREDTGELFF. The DNA for the CDR3 is TGTGCCATCCACGGACGGGAGGACACCGGGGAGCTGTTTTTT.

The rearrangement joins TRBV28 to TRBJ2-1; D perhaps matches TRBD2 (5 bases). The germline V and J ends were trimmed by 2 bases and 6 bases, with 5 bases remaining between them. Germline-derived CDR1 and CDR2 are MDHEN and SYDVKM. CDR3 length equals 12 residues. The CDR3 DNA reads as TGTGCCAGCAGTTTACGGGGCAATGAGCAGTTCTTC. Amino acid sequence: CASSLRGNEQFF.

J is TRBJ2-5 and V is TRBV19; maybe TRBD2 (6 bases). The CDR3 runs to 14 residues. Germline V gene sequence: CDR1 LNHDA, CDR2 SQIVND (reference sequence). V lost 3 bases, J lost 4 bases, and 12 bases lay in between. In DNA form, the CDR3 reads TGTGCCAGTAGTATTACCGGGAGTGGAGAGACCCAGTACTTC. Translation gives CASSITGSGETQYF.

The rearrangement links TRBV6-5 to TRBJ1-1; unclear D gene. Trimming removed 7 bases at V and 0 bases at J, with 6 bases between. This CDR3 has 12 amino acids. Germline CDR1 is MNHEY and CDR2 is SVGAGI. In DNA, the CDR3 is TGTGCCAGCATCGGGTTGAACACTGAAGCTTTCTTT. Its protein is CASIGLNTEAFF.

The chain has TRBV20-1 and TRBJ1-2, with D tentatively TRBD1 (5 bases). Germline CDR1 and CDR2: DFQATT and SNEGSKA (reference sequence). Trimming stripped 3 bases from V and 7 bases from J, with 9 bases between. The CDR3 totals 11 residues. The CDR3 loop is CSASGRAGYTF. The CDR3 DNA is TGCAGTGCTAGTGGCAGGGCTGGCTACACCTTC.

The chain employs TRBV5-4 and TRBJ2-2, with 10 positions matching TRBD1. This CDR3 region has 17 residues. CDR1 and CDR2 (germline): SGHNT, YYREEE (reference sequence). With 3 bases clipped from V and 1 base from J, the junction kept 6 bases outside the gene matches. The CDR3 nucleotides read TGTGCCAGCAGCTCCGGACAGGGGGTGGGGAACACCGGGGAGCTGTTTTTT. It yields the protein CASSSGQGVGNTGELFF.

The genes are TRBV11-2 and TRBJ2-3; D might be TRBD1 (5 bases). Deletions cut 5 bases from V and 2 bases from J, with 11 bases between. The CDR3 length is 14 residues. Germline V gene data show CDR1 as SGHAT and CDR2 as FQNNGV. The CDR3 region has the DNA TGTGCCAGCAGCCCCTTGGGGCTCACAGATACGCAGTATTTT. Encoded protein: CASSPLGLTDTQYF.

The chain joins TRBV5-1 to TRBJ1-1; D perhaps matches TRBD1 (6 bases). V lost 4 bases, J lost 0 bases, and 13 bases lay in between. CDR3 length equals 15 residues. Germline V CDR1 and CDR2: SGHRS, YFSETQ. The CDR3 loop reads CASSVGQPMNTEAFF. CDR3 coding DNA: TGCGCCAGCAGCGTAGGACAGCCTATGAACACTGAAGCTTTCTTT.

The rearrangement links TRBV19 to TRBJ2-1; 10 bases agree with TRBD2. The trim removed 5 bases at V and 4 bases at J, leaving 5 bases unmatched. This CDR3 region has 15 residues. Germline assignment: CDR1 LNHDA and CDR2 SQIVND (reference sequence). The CDR3 here is CASSRLAGAYNEQFF. The CDR3 DNA reads as TGTGCCAGTAGTCGTCTAGCGGGAGCTTACAATGAGCAGTTCTTC.

V usage is TRBV5-1 and J usage is TRBJ2-2, with D tentatively TRBD2 (5 bases). The CDR3 length is 15 residues. Trimming pared 2 bases from V and 0 bases from J, leaving 8 bases between. Germline V gene data show CDR1 as SGHRS and CDR2 as YFSETQ. CDR3 bases: TGCGCCAGCAGCTTTAGCGCATCGAACACCGGGGAGCTGTTTTTT. Translation: CASSFSASNTGELFF. Using reference TRBV5-1 and TRBJ2-2 for the parts outside the CDR3, the full variable domain is KAGVTQTPRYLIKTRGQQVTLSCSPISGHRSVSWYQQTPGQGLQFLFEYFSETQRNKGNFPGRFSGRQFSNSRSEMNVSTLELGDSALYLCASSFSASNTGELFFGEGSRLTVL.

The chain links TRBV11-2 to TRBJ2-7, with TRBD1 identical over 9 bases. Germline V gives CDR1 SGHAT, CDR2 FQNNGV. The V segment lost 3 bases and the J segment 6 bases; nucleotides outside the gene matches: 6. The CDR3 is made up of 14 amino acids. This CDR3 reads CASSFRDRVSEQYF. The CDR3, as DNA: TGTGCCAGCAGCTTCCGGGACAGGGTGAGCGAGCAGTACTTC.

The gene calls are TRBV30 and TRBJ2-7; possible D gene TRBD2, 6 bases. Germline assignment: CDR1 GTSNPN and CDR2 SVGIG (reference sequence). This CDR3 region has 10 residues. V lost 8 bases and J 12 bases, leaving 17 bases between the germline ends. DNA of the CDR3: TGTGCCCAAGGAGGGTCTCGGCGGTACTTC. Amino acid sequence: CAQGGSRRYF. The full variable domain, completed using reference TRBV30 and TRBJ2-7, is SQTIHQWPATLVQPVGSPLSLECTVEGTSNPNLYWYRQAAGRGLQLLFYSVGIGQISSEVPQNLSASRPQDRQFILSSKKLLLSDSGFYLCAQGGSRRYFGPGTRLTVT.

This chain uses TRBV5-1 with TRBJ1-1; a weak D match, TRBD1 (6 bases). Germline V gene sequence: CDR1 SGHRS, CDR2 YFSETQ. The CDR3 has 14 amino acids. The V and J ends lost 1 base and 3 bases respectively, with 10 bases between them. CDR3 in DNA: TGCGCCAGCAGCTTGATAGGGGGGGACACTGAAGCTTTCTTT. It yields the protein CASSLIGGDTEAFF.

The chain combines TRBV7-9 with TRBJ2-3; D remains ambiguous. From germline, CDR1 is SEHNR and CDR2 FQNEAQ (reference sequence). The CDR3 loop spans 12 amino acids. Trimming pared 5 bases from V and 6 bases from J, leaving 9 bases between. CDR3 in DNA: TGTGCCAGCAGCCCAAACTCGGATACGCAGTATTTT. Its protein product is CASSPNSDTQYF. Supplemented by reference TRBV7-9 and TRBJ2-3, the full variable domain reads DTGVSQNPRHKITKRGQNVTFRCDPISEHNRLYWYRQTLGQGPEFLTYFQNEAQLEKSRLLSDRFSAERPKGSFSTLEIQRTEQGDSAMYLCASSPNSDTQYFGPGTRLTVL.

The chain uses TRBV18 and TRBJ2-5; 8 bases are shared with TRBD1. Germline CDR1 and CDR2: KGHSH and LQKENI. Unmatched junction bases numbered 4, after V lost 5 bases and J lost 5 bases. This CDR3 has 13 residues. The CDR3 loop reads CASSDRGWETQYF. The CDR3, as DNA: TGTGCCAGCTCAGACAGGGGTTGGGAGACCCAGTACTTC.

The chain has TRBV7-2 and TRBJ2-1; 7 nucleotides line up with TRBD2. This CDR3 is 15 amino acids long. V lost 2 bases to trimming and J lost 12 bases; unmatched junction nucleotides: 13. Germline V lookup: CDR1 SGHTA, CDR2 FQGNSA. The CDR3 DNA sequence: TGTGCCAGCAGCTTAAGGGCGGGAGTAACTTCGGGGCAGTTCTTC. Its translation is CASSLRAGVTSGQFF.

This sequence joins TRBV30 and TRBJ1-1, with 9 bases fitting TRBD1. V shed 2 bases and J 2 bases; nucleotides not matched to a gene: 3. The CDR3 is made up of 14 amino acids. Germline lookup yields CDR1 GTSNPN and CDR2 SVGIG (reference sequence). CDR3 bases: TGTGCCTGGAGTATGGGACAGGGAAACACTGAAGCTTTCTTT. Translating gives CAWSMGQGNTEAFF.

The rearrangement links TRBV19 to TRBJ2-1, with 8 nucleotides matching TRBD1. The V gene end was trimmed by 4 bases and the J gene end by 2 bases; junction bases not matched to a gene: 7. Germline values: CDR1 LNHDA, CDR2 SQIVND (reference sequence). This CDR3 is 16 amino acids long. The CDR3 loop is CASSKKTGATYNEQFF. As DNA, the CDR3 is TGTGCCAGTAGTAAGAAGACAGGGGCCACCTACAATGAGCAGTTCTTC.

The chain couples TRBV19 to TRBJ1-2; the D gene is possibly TRBD1 (6 bases). V was shortened by 0 bases and J by 6 bases, with 8 bases between the two germline ends. The CDR3 runs 13 residues. Germline V lookup: CDR1 LNHDA, CDR2 SQIVND (reference sequence). CDR3 DNA sequence: TGTGCCAGTAGTATAGACAGGGGCCATGGCTACACCTTC. Translation: CASSIDRGHGYTF.

The J gene is TRBJ2-7, the V gene TRBV15; TRBD1 aligns across 9 bases. The CDR3 contains 14 residues. The V segment lost 3 bases and the J segment 6 bases; nucleotides outside the gene matches: 6. In germline, CDR1 is LNHNV, CDR2 YYDKDF (reference sequence). The CDR3 sequence is CATSSGDRAFEQYF. Here the CDR3 DNA reads TGTGCCACCAGCAGTGGGGACAGGGCTTTCGAGCAGTACTTC.